These T cell receptor beta chains were read from a single sample in a study of blood T cell repertoires in COVID-19. Assay used: immunoSEQ multiplex PCR; TCRdb lists only in-frame clones, some missing. The repertoire holds more than 250,000 clones, over 70% seen once, with roughly 1.1% in the top ten. The sample was peripheral blood. These TCRs come from a woman aged 45-59 years with acute or convalescent COVID-19. The CDR3 runs from the conserved cysteine through the conserved F or W. The D gene is left open where the match is weak. Clone size is stated in some rows and not others, as once, few, many or a class when expanded.

clone_size: .
cdr3_length: 14
j_call: TRBJ1-6
d_call: .
v_call: TRBV19
cdr3_nt: TGTGCCAGTAGTTCGAGCTCCTATAATTCACCCCTCCACTTT
cdr3_aa: CASSSSSYNSPLHF

clone_size: once
cdr3_length: 14
j_call: TRBJ2-1
d_call: .
v_call: TRBV5-5
cdr3_nt: TGTGCCAGCAGCTTGCTCGCCAGGGTCAATGAGCAGTTCTTC
cdr3_aa: CASSLLARVNEQFF

clone_size: .
cdr3_length: 16
j_call: TRBJ1-5
d_call: TRBD1
v_call: TRBV6-1
cdr3_nt: TGTGCCAGCAGTGGGCCGGGACAGGGAGGAGACCAGCCCCAGCATTTT
cdr3_aa: CASSGPGQGGDQPQHF

clone_size: .
cdr3_length: 18
j_call: TRBJ2-2
d_call: TRBD2
v_call: TRBV9
cdr3_nt: TGTGCCAGCAGCGTAGCCTACGGTAGCGGGGGGCGAGGCGGGGAGCTGTTTTTT
cdr3_aa: CASSVAYGSGGRGGELFF

clone_size: .
cdr3_length: 19
j_call: TRBJ1-5
d_call: TRBD1
v_call: TRBV19
cdr3_nt: TGTGCCAGTAGGGACGGAGGGACAGGTCTGCCGATGGGCAATCAGCCCCAGCATTTT
cdr3_aa: CASRDGGTGLPMGNQPQHF

clone_size: .
cdr3_length: 11
j_call: TRBJ1-1
d_call: .
v_call: TRBV29-1
cdr3_nt: TGCAGCGTGGAGTTAGGAACTGAAGCTTTCTTT
cdr3_aa: CSVELGTEAFF

clone_size: .
cdr3_length: 17
j_call: TRBJ2-1
d_call: TRBD2
v_call: TRBV7-2
cdr3_nt: TGTGCCAGCAGCTTAGCGTATGGGACTAGCGGGGGTGATGAGCAGTTCTTC
cdr3_aa: CASSLAYGTSGGDEQFF

clone_size: once
cdr3_length: 14
j_call: TRBJ2-1
d_call: .
v_call: TRBV7-2
cdr3_nt: TGTGCCAGCAGCTTGGAGGACTCCTACAATGAGCAGTTCTTC
cdr3_aa: CASSLEDSYNEQFF

clone_size: .
cdr3_length: 16
j_call: TRBJ2-1
d_call: TRBD2
v_call: TRBV7-9
cdr3_nt: TGTGCCAGCAGCTTAACGAGCGGGGGTGATGGAAATGAGCAGTTCTTC
cdr3_aa: CASSLTSGGDGNEQFF

clone_size: few
cdr3_length: 14
j_call: TRBJ2-7
d_call: .
v_call: TRBV4-3
cdr3_nt: TGCGCCAGCAGCCGAGAACGGGTTTCCTACGAGCAGTACTTC
cdr3_aa: CASSRERVSYEQYF

clone_size: .
cdr3_length: 14
j_call: TRBJ2-1
d_call: .
v_call: TRBV9
cdr3_nt: TGTGCCAGCAGCGTAGGCGGCTCATACAATGAGCAGTTCTTC
cdr3_aa: CASSVGGSYNEQFF

clone_size: once
cdr3_length: 12
j_call: TRBJ1-2
d_call: .
v_call: TRBV29-1
cdr3_nt: TGCAGCGTTTTCTCGGTCTCCAATGGCTACACCTTC
cdr3_aa: CSVFSVSNGYTF

clone_size: .
cdr3_length: 14
j_call: TRBJ1-2
d_call: TRBD1
v_call: TRBV9
cdr3_nt: TGTGCCAGCAGAGGGGGCAGGGGCGCACCTGGCTACACCTTC
cdr3_aa: CASRGGRGAPGYTF

clone_size: .
cdr3_length: 15
j_call: TRBJ1-1
d_call: TRBD1
v_call: TRBV7-2
cdr3_nt: TGTGCCAGCAGCTTAGGAGGGACAGGGGACACTGAAGCTTTCTTT
cdr3_aa: CASSLGGTGDTEAFF

clone_size: .
cdr3_length: 14
j_call: TRBJ2-5
d_call: TRBD2
v_call: TRBV29-1
cdr3_nt: TGCAGCGTTGAAGACGAAGGACTAGCTGAGACCCAGTACTTC
cdr3_aa: CSVEDEGLAETQYF

clone_size: .
cdr3_length: 12
j_call: TRBJ1-5
d_call: .
v_call: TRBV12-3/TRBV12-4
cdr3_nt: TGTGCCAGCAGTTCCGGGGATCAGCCCCAGCATTTT
cdr3_aa: CASSSGDQPQHF

clone_size: .
cdr3_length: 15
j_call: TRBJ2-3
d_call: TRBD2
v_call: TRBV5-4
cdr3_nt: TGTGCCAGCAGCACCGGACTAGAGCGCACAGATACGCAGTATTTT
cdr3_aa: CASSTGLERTDTQYF